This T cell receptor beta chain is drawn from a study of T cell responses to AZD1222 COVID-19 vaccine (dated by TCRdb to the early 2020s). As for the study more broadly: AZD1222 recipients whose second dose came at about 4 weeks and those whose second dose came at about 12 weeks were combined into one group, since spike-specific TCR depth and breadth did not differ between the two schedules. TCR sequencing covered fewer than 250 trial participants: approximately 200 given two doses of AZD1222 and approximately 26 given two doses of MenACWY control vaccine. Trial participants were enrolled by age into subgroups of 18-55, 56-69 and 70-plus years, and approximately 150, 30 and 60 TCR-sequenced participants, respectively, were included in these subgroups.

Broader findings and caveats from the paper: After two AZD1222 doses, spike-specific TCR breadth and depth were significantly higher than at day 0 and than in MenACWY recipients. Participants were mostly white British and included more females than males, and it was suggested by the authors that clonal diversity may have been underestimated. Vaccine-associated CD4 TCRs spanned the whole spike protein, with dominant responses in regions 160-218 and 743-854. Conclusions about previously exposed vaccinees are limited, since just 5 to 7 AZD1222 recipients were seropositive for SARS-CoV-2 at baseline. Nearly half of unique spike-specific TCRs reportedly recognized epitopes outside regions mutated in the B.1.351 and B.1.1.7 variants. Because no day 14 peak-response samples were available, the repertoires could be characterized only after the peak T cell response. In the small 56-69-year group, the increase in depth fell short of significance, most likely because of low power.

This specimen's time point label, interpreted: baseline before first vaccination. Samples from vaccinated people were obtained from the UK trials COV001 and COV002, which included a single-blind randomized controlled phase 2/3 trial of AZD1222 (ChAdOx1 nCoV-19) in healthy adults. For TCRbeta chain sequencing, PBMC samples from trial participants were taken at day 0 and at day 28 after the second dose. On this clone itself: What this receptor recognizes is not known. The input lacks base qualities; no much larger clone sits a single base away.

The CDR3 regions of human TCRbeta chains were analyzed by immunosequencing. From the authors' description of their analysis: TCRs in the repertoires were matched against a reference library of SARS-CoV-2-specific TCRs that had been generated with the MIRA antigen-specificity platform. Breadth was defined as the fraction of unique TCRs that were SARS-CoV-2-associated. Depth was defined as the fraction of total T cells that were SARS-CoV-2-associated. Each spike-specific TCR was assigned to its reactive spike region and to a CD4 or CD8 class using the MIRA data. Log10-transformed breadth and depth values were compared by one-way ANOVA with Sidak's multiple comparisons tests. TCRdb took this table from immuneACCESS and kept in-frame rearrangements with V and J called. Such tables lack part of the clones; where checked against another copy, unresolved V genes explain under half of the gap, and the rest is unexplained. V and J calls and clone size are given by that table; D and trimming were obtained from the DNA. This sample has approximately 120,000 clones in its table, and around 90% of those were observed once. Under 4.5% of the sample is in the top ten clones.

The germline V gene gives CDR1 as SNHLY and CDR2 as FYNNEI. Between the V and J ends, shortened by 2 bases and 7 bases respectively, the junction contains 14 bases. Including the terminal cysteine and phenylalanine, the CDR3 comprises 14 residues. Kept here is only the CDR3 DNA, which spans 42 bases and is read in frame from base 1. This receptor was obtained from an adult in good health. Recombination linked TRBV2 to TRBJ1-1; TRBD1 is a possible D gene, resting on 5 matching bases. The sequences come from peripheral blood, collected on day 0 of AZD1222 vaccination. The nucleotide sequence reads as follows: TGTGCCAGCAGTGAAACGTCAGGGTGGGGTGAAGCTTTCTTT. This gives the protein CASSETSGWGEAFF.